Below are 16 T cell receptor beta chains sequenced from a single sample in a study of beta chain features in type 1 diabetes. The authors reverse transcribed all of the isolated RNA, so sequencing captured expressed TCRB transcripts. TCRdb's table, derived via immunoSEQ multiplex PCR, lists solely in-frame clones and lacks some. The data show 900,000 or so clones, roughly 15% seen once. The sample consisted of naive CD4+ T cells from blood. All receptors derive from a woman younger than 30 in good health.

V and J are TRBV18 and TRBJ2-1; D is ambiguous. Deletions cut 2 bases from V and 0 bases from J, with 23 bases between. Germline CDR1 KGHSH, CDR2 LQKENI. The CDR3 runs to 20 residues. The CDR3 bases are TGTGCCAGCTCACCATCAACAGCTCCCCGACCTTCGAGCTCCTACAATGAGCAGTTCTTC. This gives the protein CASSPSTAPRPSSSYNEQFF.

This clone was picked up a small number of times. This chain joins TRBV5-1 and TRBJ2-1; D is perhaps TRBD1 or TRBD2 (5 bases each). The length of the CDR3 is 15 residues. V shed 3 bases and J shed 4 bases, with 14 bases lying between them. From germline, CDR1 is SGHRS and CDR2 YFSETQ. CDR3 loop: CASSYPRDAYNEQFF. The CDR3 nucleotides read TGCGCCAGCAGCTACCCCCGGGACGCATACAATGAGCAGTTCTTC.

The genes are TRBV29-1 and TRBJ2-7; perhaps TRBD2 as D (5 bases). The germline V gene encodes CDR1 SQVTM and CDR2 ANQGSEA. CDR3 length: 14 amino acids. The ends were cut back, 4 bases at V and 7 bases at J, with 20 bases in the middle. The CDR3 here is CSVASTDEGGEQYF. CDR3 nucleotides: TGCAGCGTTGCCTCTACAGACGAGGGCGGAGAGCAGTACTTC.

The genes are TRBV4-3 and TRBJ1-1; 7 bases agree with TRBD1. Trimming at V came to 4 bases and at J to 2 bases, leaving 10 bases not matched to a gene. From germline, CDR1 is LGHNA and CDR2 YSLEER. This CDR3 comprises 16 residues. Here the CDR3 reads CASSLTLGQLNTEAFF. In DNA form, the CDR3 reads TGCGCCAGCAGCCTCACCCTGGGACAGTTAAACACTGAAGCTTTCTTT.

V is TRBV2 and J is TRBJ2-1, with 7 bases identical to TRBD2. The junction had 8 bases not matched to a gene; V was cut back by 8 bases and J by 1 base. In germline, CDR1 is SNHLY, CDR2 FYNNEI. The CDR3 has 15 amino acids. In DNA, the CDR3 is TGTGCCAGCCGCTTCGAAGCGGGATCCTACAATGAGCAGTTCTTC. It encodes CASRFEAGSYNEQFF.

In its sample, this clone was seen a few times. The chain is built from TRBV25-1 and TRBJ2-2; 11 nucleotides align to TRBD2. Germline values: CDR1 MGHDK, CDR2 SYGVNS. The CDR3 has 17 amino acids. V shed 3 bases and J 9 bases; nucleotides not matched to a gene: 12. CDR3 sequence: CASSDGGGLAAYRELFF. Written as DNA, the CDR3 is TGTGCCAGCAGTGACGGGGGGGGACTAGCGGCCTATAGGGAGCTGTTTTTT.

This clone was counted only a few times. This chain joins TRBV6-1 and TRBJ2-5; TRBD2 matches 8 bases. Looked up from germline, CDR1 is MNHNS and CDR2 is SASEGT. The V segment lost 4 bases and the J segment 5 bases; nucleotides outside the gene matches: 3. The CDR3 contains 13 residues. The DNA of the CDR3 is TGTGCCAGCAGTGCCCGGGAGGGCGAGACCCAGTACTTC. Protein sequence: CASSAREGETQYF.

The V gene is TRBV6-6, the J gene TRBJ1-2, with TRBD1 as a possible D gene (6 bases). The CDR3 has 13 residues. V was trimmed by 6 bases and J by 3 bases, leaving 11 bases between them. In germline, CDR1 is MNHNY, CDR2 SVGAGI (reference sequence). CDR3 bases: TGTGCCAGCAGCACCTGGACAGACTATGGCTACACCTTC. Protein: CASSTWTDYGYTF.

The chain recombines TRBV7-3 with TRBJ2-2, with 9 bases matching TRBD2. V gave up 2 bases and J gave up 2 bases; unmatched junction bases: 3. The germline CDR1 and CDR2 sequences are SGHTA and FQGTGA. The length of the CDR3 is 16 residues. The CDR3 DNA follows: TGTGCCAGCAGCTTAGTGCTAGCGGGAAACACCGGGGAGCTGTTTTTT. Amino acids: CASSLVLAGNTGELFF.

The chain joins TRBV4-2 to TRBJ1-4, with 7 bases identical to TRBD1. CDR1 LGHNA and CDR2 YNFKEQ come from the germline V gene. The CDR3 length is 16 residues. The V gene end was trimmed by 0 bases and the J gene end by 5 bases; junction bases not matched to a gene: 6. The CDR3 coding sequence is TGTGCCAGCAGCCAAGATATGACAGGGACGAATGAAAAACTGTTTTTT. Amino acid sequence: CASSQDMTGTNEKLFF.

This rearrangement joins TRBV5-1 to TRBJ2-7; the D gene is possibly TRBD2 (6 bases). The germline CDR1 and CDR2 sequences are SGHRS and YFSETQ. Trimming took 0 bases from V and 6 from J, leaving 10 bases between them. CDR3 length: 13 amino acids. As DNA, the CDR3 is TGCGCCAGCAGCTTGGAGCTCGGGAGCGAGCAGTACTTC. This encodes CASSLELGSEQYF.

The V call is TRBV7-3, the J call TRBJ2-1; D ambiguous. Germline CDR1 is SGHTA and CDR2 is FQGTGA. CDR3 size: 15 residues. The ends were cut back, 4 bases at V and 8 bases at J, with 18 bases in the middle. The CDR3 protein is CASSSDADGIHEQFF. Here the CDR3 DNA reads TGTGCCAGCAGCTCCGACGCGGATGGAATACATGAGCAGTTCTTC.

The chain couples TRBV6-5 to TRBJ2-3; no clear D gene. Germline CDR1 MNHEY, CDR2 SVGAGI. Trimming stripped 6 bases from V and 1 base from J, with 11 bases between. There are 14 residues in the CDR3. CDR3 residues: CASSRSWGTDTQYF. The CDR3 bases are TGTGCCAGCAGCAGGAGTTGGGGCACAGATACGCAGTATTTT.

V and J are TRBV7-2 and TRBJ2-5; 7 bases are shared with TRBD2. Germline V gene sequence: CDR1 SGHTA, CDR2 FQGNSA. Losses at the gene ends were 5 bases for V and 2 bases for J; bases not matched to a gene: 2. This CDR3 comprises 13 residues. Here the CDR3 reads CASSTLAQETQYF. The CDR3 DNA sequence: TGTGCCAGCAGCACACTAGCGCAAGAGACCCAGTACTTC.

This clone occurred once. It is likely a read error, because the conserved phenylalanine at the end of the CDR3 is missing. V usage is TRBV25-1 and J usage is TRBJ2-7; D remains ambiguous. CDR1 MGHDK and CDR2 SYGVNS come from the germline V gene. CDR3 size: 12 residues. Trimming pared 2 bases from V and 7 bases from J, leaving 9 bases between. Here the CDR3 DNA reads TGTGCCAGCAGTGAAGGAACACGGGAGCAGTACCTC. This sequence encodes CASSEGTREQYL.

The table lists this clone with a few counts. The rearrangement uses TRBV11-2 and TRBJ1-1; D remains unclear. Germline CDR1 reads SGHAT; CDR2 reads FQNNGV. Trimming stripped 1 base from V and 1 base from J, with 10 bases between. The CDR3 consists of 15 residues. The CDR3 spells CASSLVLIQNTEAFF. The CDR3 DNA follows: TGTGCCAGCAGCTTAGTACTTATCCAGAACACTGAAGCTTTCTTT.